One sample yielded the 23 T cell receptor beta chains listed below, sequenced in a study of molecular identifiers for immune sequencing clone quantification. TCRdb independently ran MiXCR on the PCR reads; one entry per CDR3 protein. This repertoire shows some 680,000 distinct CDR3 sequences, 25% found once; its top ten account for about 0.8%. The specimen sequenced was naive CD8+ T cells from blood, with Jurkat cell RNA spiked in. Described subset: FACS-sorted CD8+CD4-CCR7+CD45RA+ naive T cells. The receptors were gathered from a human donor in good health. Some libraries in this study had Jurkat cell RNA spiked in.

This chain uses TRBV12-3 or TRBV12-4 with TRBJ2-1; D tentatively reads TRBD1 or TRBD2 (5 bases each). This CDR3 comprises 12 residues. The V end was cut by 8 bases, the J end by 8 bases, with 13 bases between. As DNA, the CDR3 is TGTGCCAGCCGGGACGGATACGATGAGCAGTTCTTC. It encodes CASRDGYDEQFF.

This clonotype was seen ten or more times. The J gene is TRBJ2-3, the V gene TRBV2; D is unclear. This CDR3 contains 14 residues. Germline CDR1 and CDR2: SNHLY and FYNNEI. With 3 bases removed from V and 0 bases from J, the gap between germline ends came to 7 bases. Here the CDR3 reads CASSDSLSTDTQYF. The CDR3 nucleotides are TGTGCCAGCAGTGACAGTCTAAGCACAGATACGCAGTATTTT.

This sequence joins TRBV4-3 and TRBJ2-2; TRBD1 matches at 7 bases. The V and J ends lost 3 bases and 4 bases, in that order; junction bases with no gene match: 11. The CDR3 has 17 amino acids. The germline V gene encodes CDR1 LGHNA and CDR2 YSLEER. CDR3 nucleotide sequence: TGCGCCAGCAGCCAGGAGACAGGGATAGGTGTCACCGGGGAGCTGTTTTTT. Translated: CASSQETGIGVTGELFF.

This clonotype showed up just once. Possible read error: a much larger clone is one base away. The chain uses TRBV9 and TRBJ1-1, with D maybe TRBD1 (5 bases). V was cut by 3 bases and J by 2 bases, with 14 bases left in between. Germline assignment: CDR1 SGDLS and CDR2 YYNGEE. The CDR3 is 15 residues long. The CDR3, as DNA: TGTGCCAGCAGCGAGACAGAGGCAGTAAACACTGAAGCTTTCTTT. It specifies CASSETEAVNTEAFF.

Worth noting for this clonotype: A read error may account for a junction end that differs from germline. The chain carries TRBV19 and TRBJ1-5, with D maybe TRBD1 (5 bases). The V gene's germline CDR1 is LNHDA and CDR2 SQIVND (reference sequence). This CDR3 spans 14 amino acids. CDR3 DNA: TGTGCCTGTAGTTCGGTGGGGGTGGGTCAGCCCCAGCATTTT. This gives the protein CACSSVGVGQPQHF.

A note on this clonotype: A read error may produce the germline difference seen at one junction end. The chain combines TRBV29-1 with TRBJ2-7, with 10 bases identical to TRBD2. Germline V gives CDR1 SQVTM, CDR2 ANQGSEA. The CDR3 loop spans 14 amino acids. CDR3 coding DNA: TGCAGCGTTGTGGTTCTAGCGGGAGCCTACGAGCGGTACTTC. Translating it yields CSVVVLAGAYERYF.

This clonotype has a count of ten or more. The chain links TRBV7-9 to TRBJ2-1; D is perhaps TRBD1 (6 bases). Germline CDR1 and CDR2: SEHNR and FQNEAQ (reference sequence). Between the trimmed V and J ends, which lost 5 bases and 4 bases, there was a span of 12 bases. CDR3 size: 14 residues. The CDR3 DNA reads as TGTGCCAGCAGCCAAGACGGACAGTACAATGAGCAGTTCTTC. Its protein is CASSQDGQYNEQFF. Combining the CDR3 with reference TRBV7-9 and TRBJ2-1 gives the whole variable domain DTGVSQNPRHKITKRGQNVTFRCDPISEHNRLYWYRQTLGQGPEFLTYFQNEAQLEKSRLLSDRFSAERPKGSFSTLEIQRTEQGDSAMYLCASSQDGQYNEQFFGPGTRLTVL.

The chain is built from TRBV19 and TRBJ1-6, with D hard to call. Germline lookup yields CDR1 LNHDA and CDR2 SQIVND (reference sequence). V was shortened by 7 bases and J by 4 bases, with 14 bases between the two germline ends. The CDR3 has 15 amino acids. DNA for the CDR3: TGTGCCAGTAATATTAGGTTCAGGTATAATTCACCCCTCCACTTT. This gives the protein CASNIRFRYNSPLHF.

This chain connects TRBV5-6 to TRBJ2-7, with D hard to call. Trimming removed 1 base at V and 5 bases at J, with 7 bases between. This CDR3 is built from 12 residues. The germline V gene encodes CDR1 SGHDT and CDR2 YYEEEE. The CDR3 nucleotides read TGTGCCAGCAGCTTGCTCCCTAACGAGCAGTACTTC. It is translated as CASSLLPNEQYF.

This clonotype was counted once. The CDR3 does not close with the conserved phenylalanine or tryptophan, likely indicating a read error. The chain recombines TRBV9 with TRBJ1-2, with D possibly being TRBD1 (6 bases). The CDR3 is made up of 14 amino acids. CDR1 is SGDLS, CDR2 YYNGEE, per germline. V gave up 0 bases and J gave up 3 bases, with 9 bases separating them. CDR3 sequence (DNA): TGTGCCAGCAGCGTAGGGGCAGGGGACTATGGCTACACCTCC. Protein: CASSVGAGDYGYTS.

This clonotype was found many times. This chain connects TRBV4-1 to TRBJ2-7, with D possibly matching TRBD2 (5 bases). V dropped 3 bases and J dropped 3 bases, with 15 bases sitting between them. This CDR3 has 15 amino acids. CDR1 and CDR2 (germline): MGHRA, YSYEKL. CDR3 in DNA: TGCGCCAGCAGCCAGGGCCCCGCGGAGGACTACGAGCAGTACTTC. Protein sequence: CASSQGPAEDYEQYF.

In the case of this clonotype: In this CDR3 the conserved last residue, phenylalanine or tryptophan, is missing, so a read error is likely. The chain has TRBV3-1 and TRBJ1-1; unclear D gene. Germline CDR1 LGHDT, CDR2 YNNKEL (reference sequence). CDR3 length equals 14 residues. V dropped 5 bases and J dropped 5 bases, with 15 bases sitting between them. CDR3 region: CASSSLISGTEAFS. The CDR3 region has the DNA TGTGCCAGCAGCTCCTTAATAAGTGGGACTGAAGCTTTCTCT.

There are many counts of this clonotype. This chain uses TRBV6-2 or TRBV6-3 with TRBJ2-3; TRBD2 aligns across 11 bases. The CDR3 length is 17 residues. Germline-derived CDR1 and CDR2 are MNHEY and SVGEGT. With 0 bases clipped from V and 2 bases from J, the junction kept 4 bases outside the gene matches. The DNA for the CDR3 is TGTGCCAGCAGTTACTCCACTAGCGGGGGCCACACAGATACGCAGTATTTT. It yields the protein CASSYSTSGGHTDTQYF.

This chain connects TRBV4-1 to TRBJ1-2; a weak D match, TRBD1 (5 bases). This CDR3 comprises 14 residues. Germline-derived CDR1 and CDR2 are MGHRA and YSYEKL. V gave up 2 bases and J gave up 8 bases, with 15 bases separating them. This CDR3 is CASSQTGGFGGYTF. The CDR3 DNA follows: TGCGCCAGCAGCCAAACTGGGGGGTTTGGAGGCTACACCTTC.

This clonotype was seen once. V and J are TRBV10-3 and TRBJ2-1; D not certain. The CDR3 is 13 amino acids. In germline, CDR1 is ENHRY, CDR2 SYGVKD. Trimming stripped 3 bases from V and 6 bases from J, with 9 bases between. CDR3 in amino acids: CAISDRELNEQFF. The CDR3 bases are TGTGCCATCAGTGACCGTGAGCTCAATGAGCAGTTCTTC.

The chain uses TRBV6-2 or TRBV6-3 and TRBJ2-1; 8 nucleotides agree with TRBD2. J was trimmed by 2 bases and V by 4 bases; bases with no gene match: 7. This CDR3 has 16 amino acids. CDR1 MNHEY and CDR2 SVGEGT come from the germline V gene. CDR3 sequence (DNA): TGTGCCAGCAGTTTCGGCGGGGGGCCTCCCTACAATGAGCAGTTCTTC. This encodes CASSFGGGPPYNEQFF.

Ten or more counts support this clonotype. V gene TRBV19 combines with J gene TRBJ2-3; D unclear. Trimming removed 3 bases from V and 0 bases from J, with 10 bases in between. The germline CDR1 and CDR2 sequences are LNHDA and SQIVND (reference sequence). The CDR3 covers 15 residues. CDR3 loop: CASSILAQSTDTQYF. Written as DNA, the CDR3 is TGTGCCAGTAGTATTTTGGCTCAAAGCACAGATACGCAGTATTTT.

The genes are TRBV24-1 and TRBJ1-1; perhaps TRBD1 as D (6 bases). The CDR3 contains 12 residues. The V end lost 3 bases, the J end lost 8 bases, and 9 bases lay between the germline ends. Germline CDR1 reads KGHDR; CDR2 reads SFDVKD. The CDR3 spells CATSDNDREAFF. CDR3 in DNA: TGTGCCACCAGTGATAACGACAGGGAAGCTTTCTTT.

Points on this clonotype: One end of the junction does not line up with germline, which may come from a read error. CDR3 residues: CASSTDSQEPQYF. For the CDR3, the DNA is TGTGCCAGTAGTACCGACAGCCAAGAGCCCCAGTACTTC. The genes are TRBV19 and TRBJ2-5; possibly TRBD1 for D (5 bases). CDR1 LNHDA and CDR2 SQIVND come from the germline V gene (reference sequence). This CDR3 has 13 residues.

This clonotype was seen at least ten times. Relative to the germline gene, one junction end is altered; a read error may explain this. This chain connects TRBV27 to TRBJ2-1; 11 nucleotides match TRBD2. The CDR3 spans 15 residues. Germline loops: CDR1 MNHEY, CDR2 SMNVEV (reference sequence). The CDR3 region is CASSLTSGGYNEQFF. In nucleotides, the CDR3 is TGCGCCAGCAGCCTAACTAGCGGGGGCTACAATGAGCAGTTCTTC.

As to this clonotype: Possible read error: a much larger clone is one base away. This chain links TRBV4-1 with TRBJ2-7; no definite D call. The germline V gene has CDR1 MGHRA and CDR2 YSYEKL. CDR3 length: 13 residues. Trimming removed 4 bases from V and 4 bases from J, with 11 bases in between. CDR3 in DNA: TGCGCCAGCAGCCCCCGGAACGGTTACGAGCAGTACTTC. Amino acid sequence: CASSPRNGYEQYF.

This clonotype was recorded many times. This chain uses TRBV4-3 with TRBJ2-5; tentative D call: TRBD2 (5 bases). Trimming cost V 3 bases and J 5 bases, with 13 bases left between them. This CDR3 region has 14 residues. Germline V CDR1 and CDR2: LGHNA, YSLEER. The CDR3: CASSQEASFETQYF. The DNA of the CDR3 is TGCGCCAGCAGCCAGGAGGCTAGTTTTGAGACCCAGTACTTC.

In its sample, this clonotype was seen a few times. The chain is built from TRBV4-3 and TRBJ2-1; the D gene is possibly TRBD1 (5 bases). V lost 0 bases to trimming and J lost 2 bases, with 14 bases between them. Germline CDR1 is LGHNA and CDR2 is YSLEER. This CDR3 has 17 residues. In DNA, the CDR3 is TGCGCCAGCAGCCAAGACCTGTCGCAGGGTACCTACAATGAGCAGTTCTTC. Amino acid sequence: CASSQDLSQGTYNEQFF.